The following is a T cell receptor beta chain sequence with its context. Its antigen is currently unknown. The V and J ends lost 1 base and 9 bases, in that order; junction bases with no gene match: 3. CDR1 and CDR2 (germline): SEHNR, FQNEAQ (reference sequence). The CDR3 is made up of 14 amino acids. This sample was included in a study of cytomegalovirus exposure and HLA in healthy donors. Across the whole study: Earlier results showed roughly 120 million unique TCR beta sequences derived from approximately 170 million T cells.

PCR primers comprised 60 Vbeta and 13 Jbeta primers. Some clones are missing from TCRdb's copy, which holds only in-frame ones; the method was immunoSEQ multiplex PCR. The table has more than 95,000 clones, approximately 75% seen once. The donors, nominally healthy at sampling, likely had unrecorded immune exposures. Overall study findings and caveats: Within the data, a cluster of highly shared sequence variants was likely a sequencing artifact. 150 to 200 TCR beta chains were listed as cytomegalovirus-associated.

The V call is TRBV7-9, the J call TRBJ1-6, with TRBD1 matching 7 bases. Sequences were obtained from PBMCs. The sequence came from a woman in her sixties or seventies in good health and CMV-seropositive. CDR3 amino acids: CASSLGQGGSPLHF. CDR3 bases: TGTGCCAGCAGCTTAGGACAGGGCGGTTCACCCCTCCACTTT.